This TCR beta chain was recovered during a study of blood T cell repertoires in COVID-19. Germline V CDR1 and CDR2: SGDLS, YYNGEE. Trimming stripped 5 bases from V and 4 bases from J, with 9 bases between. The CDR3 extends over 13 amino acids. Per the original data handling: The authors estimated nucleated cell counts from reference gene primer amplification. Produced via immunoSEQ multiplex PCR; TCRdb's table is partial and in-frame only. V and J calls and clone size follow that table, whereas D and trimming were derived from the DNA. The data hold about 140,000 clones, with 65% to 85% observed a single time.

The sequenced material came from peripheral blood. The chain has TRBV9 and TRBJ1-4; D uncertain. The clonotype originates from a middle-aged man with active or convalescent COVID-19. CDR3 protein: CASRKEGNEKLFF. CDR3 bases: TGTGCCAGCAGAAAAGAGGGTAATGAAAAACTGTTTTTT.